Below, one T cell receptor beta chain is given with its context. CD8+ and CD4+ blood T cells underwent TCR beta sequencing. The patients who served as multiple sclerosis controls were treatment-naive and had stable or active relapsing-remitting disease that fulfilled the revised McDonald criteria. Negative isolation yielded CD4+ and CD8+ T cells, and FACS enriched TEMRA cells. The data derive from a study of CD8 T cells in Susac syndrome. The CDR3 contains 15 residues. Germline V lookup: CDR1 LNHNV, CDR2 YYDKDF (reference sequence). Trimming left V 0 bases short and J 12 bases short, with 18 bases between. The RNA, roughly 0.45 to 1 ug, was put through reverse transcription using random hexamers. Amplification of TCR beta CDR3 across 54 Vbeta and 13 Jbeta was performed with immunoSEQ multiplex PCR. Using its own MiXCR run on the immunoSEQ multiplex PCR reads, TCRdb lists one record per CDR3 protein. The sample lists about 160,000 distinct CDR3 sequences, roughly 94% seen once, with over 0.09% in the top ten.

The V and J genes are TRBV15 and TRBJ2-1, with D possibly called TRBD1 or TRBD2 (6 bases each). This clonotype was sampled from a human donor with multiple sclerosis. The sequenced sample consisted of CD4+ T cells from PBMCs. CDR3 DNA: TGTGCCACCAGCAGAGATCCGGGGGCGCGGGCCCGGCAGTTCTTC. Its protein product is CATSRDPGARARQFF.